The sequence of this T cell receptor beta chain was determined in a study of pediatric ulcerative colitis. On this clone itself: Its matching antigen is unknown.

V lost 6 bases and J lost 3, with 15 bases in between. The CDR3 is 14 amino acids. From germline, CDR1 is MNHEY and CDR2 SVGAGI. The study, taken as a whole, reports: No controls had the two rectal clonotypes shared by ulcerative colitis patients.

Generated by immunoSEQ multiplex PCR, the TCRdb table keeps only in-frame clones and is missing some. The repertoire holds about 32,000 clones, with about four fifths as singletons. This chain links TRBV6-5 with TRBJ2-7; perhaps TRBD1 as D (6 bases). This TCR was sampled from a boy between 10 and 17 years old with severe ulcerative colitis. Sequenced sample: blood. DNA of the CDR3: TGTGCCAGCAGGCCTTCACAGGGTGTCTACGAGCAGTACTTC. This codes for CASRPSQGVYEQYF.